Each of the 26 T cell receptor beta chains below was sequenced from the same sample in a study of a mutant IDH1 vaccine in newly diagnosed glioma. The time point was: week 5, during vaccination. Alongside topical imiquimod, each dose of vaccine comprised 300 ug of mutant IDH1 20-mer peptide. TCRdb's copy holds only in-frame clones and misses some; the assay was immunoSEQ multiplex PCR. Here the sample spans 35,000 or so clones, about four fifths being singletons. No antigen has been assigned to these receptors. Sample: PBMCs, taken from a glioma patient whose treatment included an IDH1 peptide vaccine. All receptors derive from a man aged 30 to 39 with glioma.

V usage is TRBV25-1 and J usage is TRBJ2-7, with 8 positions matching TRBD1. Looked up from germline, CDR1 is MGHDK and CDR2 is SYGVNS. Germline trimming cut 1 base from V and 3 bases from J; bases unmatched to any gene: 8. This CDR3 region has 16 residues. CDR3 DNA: TGTGCCAGCAGTGAATCCAAAGGGACAGGCGTCTACGAGCAGTACTTC. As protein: CASSESKGTGVYEQYF.

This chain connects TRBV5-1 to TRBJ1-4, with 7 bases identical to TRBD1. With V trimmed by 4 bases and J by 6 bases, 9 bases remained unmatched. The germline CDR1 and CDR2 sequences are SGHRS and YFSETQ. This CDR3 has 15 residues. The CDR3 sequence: CASSTEPGTDEKLFF. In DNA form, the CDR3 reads TGCGCCAGCAGCACGGAACCAGGGACAGATGAAAAACTGTTTTTT.

This CDR3 is CASNTPGRNSPLHF. The CDR3 DNA sequence: TGTGCCAGCAATACTCCGGGTCGAAATTCACCCCTCCACTTT. J is TRBJ1-6 and V is TRBV6-5; no definite D call. V shed 7 bases and J shed 7 bases, with 14 bases lying between them. Germline lookup yields CDR1 MNHEY and CDR2 SVGAGI. This CDR3 has 14 residues.

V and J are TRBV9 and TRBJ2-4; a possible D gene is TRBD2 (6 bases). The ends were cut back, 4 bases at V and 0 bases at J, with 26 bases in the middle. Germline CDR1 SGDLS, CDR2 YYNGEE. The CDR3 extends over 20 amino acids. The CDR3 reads CASSNRESPRGSSAKNIQYF. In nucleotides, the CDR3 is TGTGCCAGCAGCAACCGGGAGAGCCCACGGGGGTCTTCAGCCAAAAACATTCAGTACTTC.

The CDR3 nucleotides read TGTGCCAGCAGCTTAGCGCTGGAGACAGATACGCAGTATTTT. Residues: CASSLALETDTQYF. This sequence joins TRBV7-8 and TRBJ2-3, with D uncertain. CDR1 and CDR2 from the germline V gene are SGHVS and FQNEAQ. The CDR3 has 14 amino acids. V lost 0 bases and J 3 bases, leaving 7 bases between the germline ends.

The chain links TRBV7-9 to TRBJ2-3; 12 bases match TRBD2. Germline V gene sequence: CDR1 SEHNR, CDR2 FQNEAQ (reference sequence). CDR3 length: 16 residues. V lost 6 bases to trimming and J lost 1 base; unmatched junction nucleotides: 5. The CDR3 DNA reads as TGTGCCAGCAGGGCGACTAGCGGGAGTGGCACAGATACGCAGTATTTT. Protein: CASRATSGSGTDTQYF.

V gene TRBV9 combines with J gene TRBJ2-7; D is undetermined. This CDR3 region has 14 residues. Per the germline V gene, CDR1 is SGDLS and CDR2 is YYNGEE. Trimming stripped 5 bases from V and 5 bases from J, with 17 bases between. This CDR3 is CASSYSQNDHEQYF. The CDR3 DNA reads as TGTGCCAGCAGTTACAGCCAGAACGACCACGAGCAGTACTTC.

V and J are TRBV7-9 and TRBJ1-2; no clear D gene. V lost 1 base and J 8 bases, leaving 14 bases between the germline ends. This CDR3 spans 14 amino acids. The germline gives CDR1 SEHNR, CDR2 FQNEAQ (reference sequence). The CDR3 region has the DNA TGTGCCAGCAGCTTAGATGATGCTGGGAGCGGCTACACCTTC. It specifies CASSLDDAGSGYTF.

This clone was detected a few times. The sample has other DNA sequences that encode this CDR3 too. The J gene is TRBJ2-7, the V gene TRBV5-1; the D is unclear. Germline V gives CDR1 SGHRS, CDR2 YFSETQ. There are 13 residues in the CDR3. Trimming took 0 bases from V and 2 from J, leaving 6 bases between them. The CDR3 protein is CASSLAPTYEQYF. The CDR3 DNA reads TGCGCCAGCAGCTTGGCTCCAACCTACGAGCAGTACTTC.

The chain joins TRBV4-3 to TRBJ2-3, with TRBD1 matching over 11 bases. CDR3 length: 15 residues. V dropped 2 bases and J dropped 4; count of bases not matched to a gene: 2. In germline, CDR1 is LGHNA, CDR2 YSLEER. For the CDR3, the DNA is TGCGCCAGCAGCCAAATGGGACAGGGGGCAGATACGCAGTATTTT. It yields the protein CASSQMGQGADTQYF.

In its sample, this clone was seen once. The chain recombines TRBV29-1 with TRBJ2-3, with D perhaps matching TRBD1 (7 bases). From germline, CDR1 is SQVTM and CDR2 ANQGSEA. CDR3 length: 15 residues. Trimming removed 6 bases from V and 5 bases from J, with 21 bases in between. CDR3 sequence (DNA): TGCAGCGTCGCTCATACAGGGGAGGCAGGAGATACGCAGTATTTT. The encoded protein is CSVAHTGEAGDTQYF.

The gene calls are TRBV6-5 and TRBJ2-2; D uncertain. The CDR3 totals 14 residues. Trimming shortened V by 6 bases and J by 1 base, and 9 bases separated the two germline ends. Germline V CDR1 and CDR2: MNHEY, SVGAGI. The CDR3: CASRKPGNTGELFF. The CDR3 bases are TGTGCCAGCAGAAAACCAGGGAACACCGGGGAGCTGTTTTTT.

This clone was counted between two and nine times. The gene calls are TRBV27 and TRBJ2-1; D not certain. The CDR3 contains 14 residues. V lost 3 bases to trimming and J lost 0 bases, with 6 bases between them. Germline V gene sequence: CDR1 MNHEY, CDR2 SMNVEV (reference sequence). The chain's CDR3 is CASSLSNSYNEQFF. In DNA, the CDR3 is TGTGCCAGCAGTTTGTCTAACTCCTACAATGAGCAGTTCTTC.

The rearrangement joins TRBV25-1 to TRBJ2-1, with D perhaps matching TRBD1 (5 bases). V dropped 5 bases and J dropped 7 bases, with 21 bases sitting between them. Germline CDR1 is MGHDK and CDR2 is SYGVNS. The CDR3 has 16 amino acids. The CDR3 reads CASSPRGWSLGNEQFF. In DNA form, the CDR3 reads TGTGCCAGCAGTCCTAGGGGTTGGTCCTTAGGAAATGAGCAGTTCTTC.

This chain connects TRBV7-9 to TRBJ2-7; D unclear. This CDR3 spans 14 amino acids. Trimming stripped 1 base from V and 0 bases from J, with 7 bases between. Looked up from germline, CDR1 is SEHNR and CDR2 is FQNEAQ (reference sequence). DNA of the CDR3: TGTGCCAGCAGCTTAGGGGTCAACTCCTACGAGCAGTACTTC. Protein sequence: CASSLGVNSYEQYF.

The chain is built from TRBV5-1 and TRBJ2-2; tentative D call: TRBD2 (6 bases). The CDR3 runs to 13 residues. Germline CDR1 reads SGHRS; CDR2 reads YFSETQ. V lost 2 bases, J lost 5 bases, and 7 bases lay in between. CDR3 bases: TGCGCCAGCAGCTTTGGGGGGACCGGGGAGCTGTTTTTT. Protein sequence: CASSFGGTGELFF.

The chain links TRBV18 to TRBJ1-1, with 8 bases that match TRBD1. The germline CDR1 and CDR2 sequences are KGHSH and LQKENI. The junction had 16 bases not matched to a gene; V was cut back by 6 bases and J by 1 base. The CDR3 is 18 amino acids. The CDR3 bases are TGTGCCAGCTCCCTCAGGGGAACAGGGGGGATTCAGAACACTGAAGCTTTCTTT. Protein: CASSLRGTGGIQNTEAFF.

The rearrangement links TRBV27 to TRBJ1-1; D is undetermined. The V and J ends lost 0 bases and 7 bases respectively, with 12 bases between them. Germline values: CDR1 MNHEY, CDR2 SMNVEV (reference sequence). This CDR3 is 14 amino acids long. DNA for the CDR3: TGTGCCAGCAGTTTATCGGGGTACCGAATTGAAGCTTTCTTT. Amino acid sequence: CASSLSGYRIEAFF.

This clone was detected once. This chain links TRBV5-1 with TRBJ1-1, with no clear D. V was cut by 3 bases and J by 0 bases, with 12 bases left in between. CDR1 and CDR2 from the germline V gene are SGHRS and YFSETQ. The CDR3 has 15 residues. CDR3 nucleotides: TGCGCCAGCAGCTCCGGACGGACCTTGAACACTGAAGCTTTCTTT. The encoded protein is CASSSGRTLNTEAFF.

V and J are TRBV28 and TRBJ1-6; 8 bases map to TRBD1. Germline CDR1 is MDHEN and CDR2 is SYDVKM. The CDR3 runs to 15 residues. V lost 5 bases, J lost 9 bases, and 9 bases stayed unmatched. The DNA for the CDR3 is TGTGCCAGCAGTCGGGTGGACAGGGCTAGTTCACCCCTCCACTTT. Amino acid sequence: CASSRVDRASSPLHF.

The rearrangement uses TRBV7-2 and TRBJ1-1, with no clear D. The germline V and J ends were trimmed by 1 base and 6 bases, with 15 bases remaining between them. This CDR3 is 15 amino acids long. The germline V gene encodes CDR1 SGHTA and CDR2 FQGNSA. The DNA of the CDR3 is TGTGCCAGCAGCTTAGGGTCCGGGGTGGAATCTGAAGCTTTCTTT. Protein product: CASSLGSGVESEAFF.

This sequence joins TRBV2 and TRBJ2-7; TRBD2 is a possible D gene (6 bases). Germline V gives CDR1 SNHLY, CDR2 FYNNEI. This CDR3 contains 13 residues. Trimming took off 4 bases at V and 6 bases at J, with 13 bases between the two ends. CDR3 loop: CASSGWRESEQYF. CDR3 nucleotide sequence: TGTGCCAGCAGTGGGTGGCGGGAAAGCGAGCAGTACTTC.

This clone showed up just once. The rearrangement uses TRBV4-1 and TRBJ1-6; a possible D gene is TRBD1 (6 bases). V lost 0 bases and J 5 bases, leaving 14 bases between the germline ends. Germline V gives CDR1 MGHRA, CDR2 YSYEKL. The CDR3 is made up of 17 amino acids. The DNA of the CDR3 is TGCGCCAGCAGCCAAGATGCGGGGGGCATTGATAATTCACCCCTCCACTTT. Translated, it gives CASSQDAGGIDNSPLHF.

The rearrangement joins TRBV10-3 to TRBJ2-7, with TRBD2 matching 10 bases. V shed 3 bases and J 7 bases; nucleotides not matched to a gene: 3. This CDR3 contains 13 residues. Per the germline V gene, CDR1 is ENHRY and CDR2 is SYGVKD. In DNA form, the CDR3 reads TGTGCCATCAGTGAACCGGGACTAGCGGAGCAGTACTTC. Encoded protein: CAISEPGLAEQYF.

The CDR3 reads CASSIWTDFNTEAFF. CDR3 DNA: TGTGCCAGCAGTATCTGGACGGATTTTAACACTGAAGCTTTCTTT. The J gene is TRBJ1-1, the V gene TRBV6-1; the D is unclear. V lost 5 bases to trimming and J lost 2 bases, with 15 bases between them. From germline, CDR1 is MNHNS and CDR2 SASEGT. The CDR3 length is 15 residues.

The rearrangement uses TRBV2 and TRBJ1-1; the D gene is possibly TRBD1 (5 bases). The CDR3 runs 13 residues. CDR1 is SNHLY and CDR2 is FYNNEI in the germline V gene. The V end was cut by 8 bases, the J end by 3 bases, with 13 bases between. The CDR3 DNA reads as TGTGCCAGCGGGACTGGAAGGGACACTGAAGCTTTCTTT. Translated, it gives CASGTGRDTEAFF.